The T cell receptor beta chain under discussion was sequenced for a study of CD8 T cells in ankylosing spondylitis. The study's findings and limits: Typical of ankylosing spondylitis blood, it appeared, was a TCR beta motif of several highly homologous variants. Researchers report that disease-linked clones proved CD8+ and relatively rare in peripheral blood.

In TCRdb, the 5' RACE reads were re-called with MiXCR into one record per CDR3 protein. The sample lists under 550,000 distinct CDR3 sequences, roughly a quarter seen once, with about 0.9% in the top ten. V dropped 2 bases and J dropped 4; count of bases not matched to a gene: 3. This CDR3 has 14 residues. Germline assignment: CDR1 SGHTA and CDR2 FQGNSA. Worth noting for this clonotype: Its target is unknown.

Sequencing was done on a sample of blood, either unsorted or a sorted T cell fraction (not recorded which). The chain couples TRBV7-2 to TRBJ2-5, with TRBD2 matching over 8 bases. The origin of this receptor is a male donor with ankylosing spondylitis. The CDR3 spells CASSLWAGGETQYF. Here the CDR3 DNA reads TGTGCCAGCAGCTTATGGGCGGGAGGAGAGACCCAGTACTTC.